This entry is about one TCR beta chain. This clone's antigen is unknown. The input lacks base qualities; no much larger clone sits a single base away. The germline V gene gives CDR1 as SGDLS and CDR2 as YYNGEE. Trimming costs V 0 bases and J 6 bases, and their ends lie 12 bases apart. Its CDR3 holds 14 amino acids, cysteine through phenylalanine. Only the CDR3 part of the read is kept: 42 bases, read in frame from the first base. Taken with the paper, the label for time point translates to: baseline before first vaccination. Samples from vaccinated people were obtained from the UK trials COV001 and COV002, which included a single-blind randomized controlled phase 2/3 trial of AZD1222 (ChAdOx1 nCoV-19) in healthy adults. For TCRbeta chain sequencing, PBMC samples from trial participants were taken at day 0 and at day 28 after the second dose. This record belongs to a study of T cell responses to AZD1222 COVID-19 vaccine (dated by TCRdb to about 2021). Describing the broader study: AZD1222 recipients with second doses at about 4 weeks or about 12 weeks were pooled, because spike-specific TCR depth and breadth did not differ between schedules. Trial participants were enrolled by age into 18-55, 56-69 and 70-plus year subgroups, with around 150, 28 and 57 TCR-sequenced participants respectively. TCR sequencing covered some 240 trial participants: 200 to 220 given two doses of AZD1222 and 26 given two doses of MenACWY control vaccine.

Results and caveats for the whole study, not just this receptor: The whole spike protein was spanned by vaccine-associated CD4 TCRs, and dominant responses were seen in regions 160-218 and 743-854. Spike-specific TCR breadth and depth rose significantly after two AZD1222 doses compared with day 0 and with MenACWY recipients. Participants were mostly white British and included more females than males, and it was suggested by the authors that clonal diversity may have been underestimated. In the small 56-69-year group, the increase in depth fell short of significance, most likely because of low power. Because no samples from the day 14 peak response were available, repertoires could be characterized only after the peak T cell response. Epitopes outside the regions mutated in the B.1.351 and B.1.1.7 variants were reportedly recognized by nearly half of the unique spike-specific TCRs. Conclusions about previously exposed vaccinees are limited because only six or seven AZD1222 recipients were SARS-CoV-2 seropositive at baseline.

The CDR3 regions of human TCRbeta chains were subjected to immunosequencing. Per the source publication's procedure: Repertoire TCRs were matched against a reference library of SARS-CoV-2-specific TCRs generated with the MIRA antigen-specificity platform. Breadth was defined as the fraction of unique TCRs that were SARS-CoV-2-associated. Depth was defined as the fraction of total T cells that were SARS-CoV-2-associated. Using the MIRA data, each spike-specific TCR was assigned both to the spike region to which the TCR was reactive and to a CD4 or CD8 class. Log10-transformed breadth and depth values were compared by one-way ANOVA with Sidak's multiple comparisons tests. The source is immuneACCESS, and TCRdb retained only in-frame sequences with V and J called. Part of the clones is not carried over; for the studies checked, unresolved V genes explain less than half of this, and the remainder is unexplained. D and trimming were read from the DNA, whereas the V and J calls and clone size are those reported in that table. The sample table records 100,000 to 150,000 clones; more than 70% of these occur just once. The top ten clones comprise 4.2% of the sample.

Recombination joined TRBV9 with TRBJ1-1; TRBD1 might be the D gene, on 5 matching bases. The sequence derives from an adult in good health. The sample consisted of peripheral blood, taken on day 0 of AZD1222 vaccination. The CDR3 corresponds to CASSVGGMGAEAFF. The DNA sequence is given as TGTGCCAGCAGCGTAGGGGGCATGGGCGCTGAAGCTTTCTTT.